This TCR beta chain is drawn from a study of Graves' ophthalmopathy and Graves' hyperthyroidism. Overall study: Peripheral blood was collected at initial diagnosis, before any treatment.

This CDR3 is built from 12 residues. Trimming cost V 5 bases and J 7 bases, with 11 bases left between them. Moderately to severely active ophthalmopathy under 3 months, CAS at least 3, NOSPECS at least 4. Uncontrolled infections, pregnancy, lactation or other autoimmune diseases led to patient exclusion. The TCR beta CDR3 regions underwent amplification from RNA transcripts. First-round RT-PCR used HTBI primers; second-round multiplex PCR followed. In TCRdb, the multiplex PCR reads were re-called with MiXCR into one record per CDR3 protein. The data contain about half a million distinct CDR3 sequences, approximately 15% of them seen just once; the ten biggest clones take up more than 8.5%.

The chain joins TRBV12-3 or TRBV12-4 to TRBJ1-1; unclear D gene. Sequenced sample: blood. This sequence was found in a woman aged 25 to 39 with Graves' ophthalmopathy. CDR3 loop: CASSDDGFEAFF. CDR3 bases: TGTGCCAGCAGTGACGATGGGTTTGAAGCTTTCTTT.